A single sample is the source of the 28 T cell receptor beta chains below, sequenced in a study of vaccination and CD4 T cells after COVID-19. Cultured CD4+ T-cell DNA underwent Oncomine TCR Beta short-read sequencing. TCRdb reprocessed the PCR reads via MiXCR and lists one record per CDR3 protein. The sample lists 13,000 or so distinct CDR3 sequences; over 40% were seen once. Treatment specified: approximately nine-day PBMC culture with coronavirus spike peptide pools or control peptides (ViraFEST assay). Which antigens these TCRs recognize remains unknown. Material for sequencing was CD4+ T cells from blood, cultured in vitro. The origin of the receptors is a human donor who had recovered from COVID-19.

The rearrangement uses TRBV18 and TRBJ1-5; tentatively, D is TRBD1 (6 bases). CDR1 is KGHSH, CDR2 LQKENI, per germline. The CDR3 sequence is 14 residues long. V shed 4 bases and J shed 4 bases, with 11 bases lying between them. The CDR3 protein is CASSLNDRNQPQHF. CDR3 coding DNA: TGTGCCAGCTCACTTAATGACAGGAATCAGCCCCAGCATTTT.

The CDR3 is CASCPAGGREQYF. CDR3 bases: TGTGCCAGCTGTCCGGCGGGCGGTCGCGAGCAGTACTTC. This chain links TRBV28 with TRBJ2-7, with D maybe TRBD2 (5 bases). This CDR3 contains 13 residues. Germline V gene data show CDR1 as MDHEN and CDR2 as SYDVKM. Trimming took off 8 bases at V and 6 bases at J, with 17 bases between the two ends.

V is TRBV20-1 and J is TRBJ1-4; D is possibly TRBD1 (5 bases). Germline V CDR1 and CDR2: DFQATT, SNEGSKA (reference sequence). Deletions cut 2 bases from V and 6 bases from J, with 16 bases between. This CDR3 comprises 15 residues. The CDR3 loop is CSARIDSVNHEKLFF. The CDR3 bases are TGCAGTGCTAGAATTGACAGTGTTAACCATGAAAAACTGTTTTTT.

The chain is built from TRBV19 and TRBJ2-5, with a tentative D call TRBD1 (5 bases). V lost 5 bases and J 2 bases, leaving 9 bases between the germline ends. CDR3 length equals 13 residues. The germline V gene has CDR1 LNHDA and CDR2 SQIVND (reference sequence). The CDR3: CASSDSHQETQYF. CDR3 in DNA: TGTGCCAGTAGTGACAGTCATCAAGAGACCCAGTACTTC.

The gene calls are TRBV6-1 and TRBJ1-5; D remains ambiguous. From germline, CDR1 is MNHNS and CDR2 SASEGT. The CDR3 contains 15 residues. V lost 2 bases to trimming and J lost 0 bases, with 8 bases between them. As DNA, the CDR3 is TGTGCCAGCAGTGAAAGTGGGTTTAGCAATCAGCCCCAGCATTTT. This encodes CASSESGFSNQPQHF.

The gene calls are TRBV28 and TRBJ2-3; TRBD2 aligns across 13 bases. The CDR3 has 16 residues. V trimming: 5 bases; J trimming: 5 bases; junction bases outside the gene matches: 7. The V gene's germline CDR1 is MDHEN and CDR2 SYDVKM. CDR3: CASSIRLAGGGDTQYF. In nucleotides, the CDR3 is TGTGCCAGCAGTATCCGACTAGCGGGAGGTGGAGATACGCAGTATTTT. Looking up the rest from reference TRBV28 and TRBJ2-3 gives the full variable domain: DVKVTQSSRYLVKRTGEKVFLECVQDMDHENMFWYRQDPGLGLRLIYFSYDVKMKEKGDIPEGYSVSREKKERFSLILESASTNQTSMYLCASSIRLAGGGDTQYFGPGTRLTVL.

This clonotype was seen just once. This sequence joins TRBV7-9 and TRBJ1-1; D call uncertain. Trimming took 7 bases from V and 5 from J, leaving 17 bases between them. Per germline, CDR1 SEHNR and CDR2 FQNEAQ (reference sequence). CDR3 length: 14 amino acids. This CDR3 reads CASTPGDPGTEAFF. DNA of the CDR3: TGTGCCAGCACCCCGGGTGATCCCGGGACTGAAGCTTTCTTT.

The chain is built from TRBV20-1 and TRBJ1-1; D is possibly TRBD1 (5 bases). The CDR3 length is 14 residues. V gave up 3 bases and J gave up 4 bases, with 15 bases separating them. Germline V gene sequence: CDR1 DFQATT, CDR2 SNEGSKA (reference sequence). This chain's CDR3 is CSARGVEGPTEAFF. The CDR3 region has the DNA TGCAGTGCTAGGGGGGTCGAGGGACCCACTGAAGCTTTCTTT.

This chain connects TRBV28 to TRBJ2-4; 7 bases map to TRBD2. Per germline, CDR1 MDHEN and CDR2 SYDVKM. Unmatched junction bases numbered 1, after V lost 4 bases and J lost 4 bases. The CDR3 length is 13 residues. The CDR3 DNA reads as TGTGCCAGCAGTTACGGGGGGAAAAACATTCAGTACTTC. Residues: CASSYGGKNIQYF.

This clonotype was seen just once. The rearrangement uses TRBV2 and TRBJ1-5, with D perhaps matching TRBD1 (6 bases). In germline, CDR1 is SNHLY, CDR2 FYNNEI. This CDR3 is built from 14 residues. V was cut by 8 bases and J by 4 bases, with 15 bases left in between. CDR3 nucleotide sequence: TGTGCCAGCGGCGACAGGAGGGGAAATCAGCCCCAGCATTTT. It specifies CASGDRRGNQPQHF.

This clonotype occurred once. The chain uses TRBV20-1 and TRBJ2-7; 9 bases are a match to TRBD2. Germline V gene lookup returns CDR1 DFQATT and CDR2 SNEGSKA (reference sequence). The V segment lost 3 bases and the J segment 6 bases; nucleotides outside the gene matches: 9. The CDR3 runs 14 residues. The CDR3 DNA reads as TGCAGTGCTAGCAGGACTAGCGCGACTTTCGAGCAGTACTTC. Protein: CSASRTSATFEQYF.

The chain couples TRBV28 to TRBJ2-1; D is unclear. Germline lookup yields CDR1 MDHEN and CDR2 SYDVKM. The CDR3 extends over 13 amino acids. V was shortened by 7 bases and J by 3 bases, with 10 bases between the two germline ends. CDR3 protein: CASIPDHYNEQFF. CDR3 DNA sequence: TGTGCCAGCATTCCAGACCACTACAATGAGCAGTTCTTC. The full variable domain, rest sourced from reference TRBV28 and TRBJ2-1, is DVKVTQSSRYLVKRTGEKVFLECVQDMDHENMFWYRQDPGLGLRLIYFSYDVKMKEKGDIPEGYSVSREKKERFSLILESASTNQTSMYLCASIPDHYNEQFFGPGTRLTVL.

This rearrangement joins TRBV18 to TRBJ2-3, with D unresolved. The CDR3 extends over 14 amino acids. V was pared by 2 bases and J by 3 bases, with 9 bases between. The germline V gene encodes CDR1 KGHSH and CDR2 LQKENI. DNA for the CDR3: TGTGCCAGCTCACCAGCAGGATCTACAGATACGCAGTATTTT. This translates into CASSPAGSTDTQYF. Full variable domain (remainder filled in from reference TRBV18 and TRBJ2-3): NAGVMQNPRHLVRRRGQEARLRCSPMKGHSHVYWYRQLPEEGLKFMVYLQKENIIDESGMPKERFSAEFPKEGPSILRIQQVVRGDSAAYFCASSPAGSTDTQYFGPGTRLTVL.

This clonotype has a handful of counts. The V call is TRBV27, the J call TRBJ1-2, with D possibly TRBD1 on 6 matching bases. The CDR3 contains 13 residues. Germline-derived CDR1 and CDR2 are MNHEY and SMNVEV (reference sequence). The V and J ends lost 2 bases and 2 bases respectively, with 6 bases between them. CDR3 in DNA: TGTGCCAGCAGTTTAGGGACAAACTATGGCTACACCTTC. It translates to CASSLGTNYGYTF.

This chain links TRBV6-1 with TRBJ2-7; no reliable D call. Germline assignment: CDR1 MNHNS and CDR2 SASEGT. The CDR3 length is 14 residues. V was cut by 4 bases and J by 7 bases, with 17 bases left in between. Here the CDR3 reads CASSAEQLPTEQYF. CDR3 coding DNA: TGTGCCAGCAGTGCGGAACAACTACCTACGGAGCAGTACTTC.

This clonotype was detected only a few times. This sequence joins TRBV7-9 and TRBJ1-4; D is unclear. There are 14 residues in the CDR3. V lost 0 bases and J lost 8, with 10 bases in between. Germline CDR1 is SEHNR and CDR2 is FQNEAQ (reference sequence). The CDR3 DNA is TGTGCCAGCAGCTTAGCGAGGGATGAGGAAAAACTGTTTTTT. Its translation is CASSLARDEEKLFF.

This clonotype was seen more than once but under ten times. The chain carries TRBV18 and TRBJ2-5, with D perhaps matching TRBD2 (5 bases). Germline lookup yields CDR1 KGHSH and CDR2 LQKENI. The CDR3 totals 15 residues. The ends were cut back, 2 bases at V and 0 bases at J, with 10 bases in the middle. CDR3 amino acids: CASSPGLQDQETQYF. CDR3 DNA sequence: TGTGCCAGCTCACCAGGACTGCAGGACCAAGAGACCCAGTACTTC.

This clonotype was found a few times. The chain couples TRBV19 to TRBJ1-2, with TRBD1 as a possible D gene (6 bases). The CDR3 length is 13 residues. The V gene lost 6 bases and the J gene lost 4 bases, with 12 bases spanning the gap. CDR1 and CDR2 (germline): LNHDA, SQIVND (reference sequence). The CDR3 region is CASRNRETYGYTF. The CDR3 DNA follows: TGTGCCAGTAGAAACAGGGAGACCTATGGCTACACCTTC.

The V and J genes are TRBV7-3 and TRBJ2-3; 11 positions match TRBD2. V gave up 3 bases and J gave up 4 bases; unmatched junction bases: 3. Germline assignment: CDR1 SGHTA and CDR2 FQGTGA. CDR3 length: 15 amino acids. This CDR3 reads CASSFSGRVSDTQYF. In nucleotides, the CDR3 is TGTGCCAGCAGCTTTAGCGGGAGGGTTTCAGATACGCAGTATTTT.

This CDR3 is CSAAGLAGPSYNEQFF. The CDR3 bases are TGCAGTGCTGCGGGACTAGCGGGCCCTTCCTACAATGAGCAGTTCTTC. The V call is TRBV20-1, the J call TRBJ2-1; 12 bases are a match to TRBD2. The CDR3 loop spans 16 amino acids. J was trimmed by 1 base and V by 5 bases; bases with no gene match: 6. Germline V gives CDR1 DFQATT, CDR2 SNEGSKA (reference sequence).

The chain couples TRBV20-1 to TRBJ2-7; 10 positions agree with TRBD2. This CDR3 has 18 amino acids. Germline V gives CDR1 DFQATT, CDR2 SNEGSKA (reference sequence). V was clipped by 1 base and J by 6 bases; unmatched bases: 18. The CDR3 loop is CSARGQGGLAGDLGEQYF. In DNA form, the CDR3 reads TGCAGTGCTAGAGGACAGGGAGGGCTAGCGGGAGACCTGGGCGAGCAGTACTTC.

The J gene is TRBJ2-1, the V gene TRBV10-3, with a weak D call TRBD2 (5 bases). The CDR3 runs to 14 residues. Trimming pared 4 bases from V and 7 bases from J, leaving 14 bases between. CDR1 and CDR2 from the germline V gene are ENHRY and SYGVKD. CDR3 coding DNA: TGTGCCATCAGTGGCCCGATCCGGGGTAATGAGCAGTTCTTC. This codes for CAISGPIRGNEQFF.

This clonotype came up once. CDR3 region: CASRRNTEAFF. CDR3 in DNA: TGTGCCAGCCGGAGGAACACTGAAGCTTTCTTT. The genes are TRBV19 and TRBJ1-1; D remains ambiguous. The CDR3 consists of 11 residues. Germline CDR1 and CDR2: LNHDA and SQIVND (reference sequence). With 9 bases removed from V and 1 base from J, the gap between germline ends came to 6 bases.

The rearrangement joins TRBV20-1 to TRBJ1-6; a weak D match, TRBD1 (6 bases). CDR3 length: 16 residues. CDR1 is DFQATT, CDR2 SNEGSKA, per germline (reference sequence). The germline V and J ends were trimmed by 0 bases and 6 bases, with 15 bases remaining between them. As DNA, the CDR3 is TGCAGTGCTAGAGAGCGCCGGGACAAGTTTAATTCACCCCTCCACTTT. Amino acid sequence: CSARERRDKFNSPLHF.

This sequence joins TRBV20-1 and TRBJ1-5, with TRBD1 matching over 8 bases. Trimming at V came to 1 base and at J to 9 bases, leaving 8 bases not matched to a gene. Germline V gene sequence: CDR1 DFQATT, CDR2 SNEGSKA (reference sequence). The CDR3 extends over 14 amino acids. CDR3 sequence: CSARATGGNWPQHF. The DNA of the CDR3 is TGCAGTGCTAGAGCAACAGGGGGGAATTGGCCCCAGCATTTT.

This clonotype was observed a handful of times. This rearrangement joins TRBV12-3 or TRBV12-4 to TRBJ2-5; 8 bases map to TRBD2. The CDR3 length is 14 residues. J gave up 6 bases and V 6 bases, and 9 bases lay outside the gene matches. As DNA, the CDR3 is TGTGCCAGCAGAACCGGGACTAGTACGAAGACCCAGTACTTC. It encodes CASRTGTSTKTQYF.

On this clonotype: Relative to the germline gene, one junction end is altered; a read error may explain this. The rearrangement uses TRBV6-1 and TRBJ2-7; 9 nucleotides align to TRBD1. This CDR3 comprises 13 residues. Germline assignment: CDR1 MNHNS and CDR2 SASEGT. CDR3 in amino acids: CASSDAPDGTGFF. CDR3 DNA: TGTGCCAGCAGTGACGCCCCGGACGGGACAGGGTTCTTC.

The chain is built from TRBV18 and TRBJ2-5; 9 bases are shared with TRBD1. The trim removed 0 bases at V and 5 bases at J, leaving 7 bases unmatched. Germline CDR1 KGHSH, CDR2 LQKENI. The CDR3 sequence is 16 residues long. The CDR3: CASSPPWTGVEETQYF. CDR3 DNA sequence: TGTGCCAGCTCACCACCATGGACAGGGGTCGAGGAGACCCAGTACTTC.